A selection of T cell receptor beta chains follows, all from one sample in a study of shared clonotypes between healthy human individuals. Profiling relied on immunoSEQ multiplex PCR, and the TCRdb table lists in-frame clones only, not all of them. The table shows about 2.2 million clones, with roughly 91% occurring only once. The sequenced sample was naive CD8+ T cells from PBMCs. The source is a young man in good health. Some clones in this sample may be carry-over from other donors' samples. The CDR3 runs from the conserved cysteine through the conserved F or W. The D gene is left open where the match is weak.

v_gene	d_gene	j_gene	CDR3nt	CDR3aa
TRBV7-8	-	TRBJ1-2	TGTGCCAGCAGCTTAGAGTCAGGGTGGGACTATGGCTACACCTTC	CASSLESGWDYGYTF
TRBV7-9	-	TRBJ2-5	TGTGCCAGCAGCTTAGAAGGAGAGGGCCTCCAAGAGACCCAGTACTTC	CASSLEGEGLQETQYF
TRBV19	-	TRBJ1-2	TGTGCCAGTAGTATGGGAGGGCTTGGCTACACCTTC	CASSMGGLGYTF
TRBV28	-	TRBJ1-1	TGTGCCAGCAGCTACGACCCGAACACTGAAGCTTTCTTT	CASSYDPNTEAFF
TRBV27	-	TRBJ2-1	TGTGCCAGCAGTCCTAAGGGATACGAGCAGTTCTTC	CASSPKGYEQFF
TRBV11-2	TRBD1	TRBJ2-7	TGTGCCAGCAGCTCCGGACAGGGCTTCTCCTACGAGCAGTACTTC	CASSSGQGFSYEQYF
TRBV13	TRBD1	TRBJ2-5	TGTGCCAGCACCCTCAAAGGGGGCGCCCAGGAGACCCAGTACTTC	CASTLKGGAQETQYF
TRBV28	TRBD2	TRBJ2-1	TGTGCCAGCAGTTTATTACCCTCTAGCGGGAGGCCCGAGCAGTTCTTC	CASSLLPSSGRPEQFF
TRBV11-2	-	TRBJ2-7	TGTGCCAGCAGCTTGGACCCGGGACCAACCTACGAGCAGTACTTC	CASSLDPGPTYEQYF
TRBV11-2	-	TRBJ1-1	TGTGCCAGTAGCTCAGGACCCCAAGCGGCCGCTTTCTTT	CASSSGPQAAAFF
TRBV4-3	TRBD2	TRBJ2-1	TGCGCCAGCAGCCATCTTATAGGACTAGGGGACAATGAGCAGTTCTTC	CASSHLIGLGDNEQFF
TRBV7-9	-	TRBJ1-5	TGTGCCAGCAGCTTATCGAGTAATCAGCCCCAGCATTTT	CASSLSSNQPQHF
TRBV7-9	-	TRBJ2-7	TGTGCCAGCAGCTTTACCAGCTACGAGCAGTACTTC	CASSFTSYEQYF
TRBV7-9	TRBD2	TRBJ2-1	TGTGCCAGCAGCTATATAGCGGGAGGGCCCAATGAGCAGTTCTTC	CASSYIAGGPNEQFF
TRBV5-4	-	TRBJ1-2	TGTGCCAGCAGCTACGCCAGGGTTACTAACTATGGCTACACCTTC	CASSYARVTNYGYTF
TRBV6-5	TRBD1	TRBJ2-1	TGTGCCAGCAGTTACTCAGGGACAGGGGCGAGCAATGAGCAGTTCTTC	CASSYSGTGASNEQFF
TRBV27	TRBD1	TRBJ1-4	TGTGCCAGCAGTTCCCCAGGACAGGGGGCGCAAAAACTGTTTTTT	CASSSPGQGAQKLFF
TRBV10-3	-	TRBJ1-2	TGTGCCATCAGTGAAACAGAGAACTATGGCTACACCTTC	CAISETENYGYTF
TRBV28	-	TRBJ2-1	TGTGCCAGCAGTTTAATACCCGTGACCCCCGATGAGCAGTTCTTC	CASSLIPVTPDEQFF
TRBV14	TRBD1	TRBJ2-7	TGTGCCAGCAGCCCCGCCCCACCGCACACAGGGGGCTTTGTATACGAGCAGTACTTC	CASSPAPPHTGGFVYEQYF
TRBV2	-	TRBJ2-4	TGTGCCAGAACAAGTCGCCAGGCTTTTGGCAAAAACATTCAGTACTTC	CARTSRQAFGKNIQYF
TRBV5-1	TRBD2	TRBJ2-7	TGCGCCAGCAGCTTGGAGGCTAGCGGGAGAGGATACGAGCAGTACTTC	CASSLEASGRGYEQYF
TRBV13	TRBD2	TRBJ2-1	TGTGCCATCCGAGGGACTAGCGGGAGTTCCTACAATGAGCAGTTCTTC	CAIRGTSGSSYNEQFF
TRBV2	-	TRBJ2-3	TGTGCCAGCTCACCCTCTTGGGGAAGCACAGATACGCAGTATTTT	CASSPSWGSTDTQYF
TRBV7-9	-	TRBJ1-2	TGTGCCAGCAGCTTAGGCCAGGGGATCCGGGGCTACACCTTC	CASSLGQGIRGYTF